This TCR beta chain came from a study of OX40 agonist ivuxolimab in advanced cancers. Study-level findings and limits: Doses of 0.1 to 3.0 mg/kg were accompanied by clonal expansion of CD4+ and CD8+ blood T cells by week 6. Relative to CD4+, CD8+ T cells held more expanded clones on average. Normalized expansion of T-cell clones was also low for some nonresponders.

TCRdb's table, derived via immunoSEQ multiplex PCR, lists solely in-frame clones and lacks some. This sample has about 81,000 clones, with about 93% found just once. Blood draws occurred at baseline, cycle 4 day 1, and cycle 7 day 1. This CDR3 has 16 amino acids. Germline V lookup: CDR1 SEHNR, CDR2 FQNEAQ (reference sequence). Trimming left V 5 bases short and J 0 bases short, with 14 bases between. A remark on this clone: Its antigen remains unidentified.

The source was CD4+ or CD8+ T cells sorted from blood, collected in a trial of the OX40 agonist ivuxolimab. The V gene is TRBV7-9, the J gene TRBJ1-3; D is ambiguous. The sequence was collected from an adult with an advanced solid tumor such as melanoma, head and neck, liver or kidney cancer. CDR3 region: CASSPENPYSGNTIYF. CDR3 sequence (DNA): TGTGCCAGCAGCCCGGAGAACCCTTACTCTGGAAACACCATATATTTT.